Listed below are T cell receptor beta chains from one sample, sequenced in a study of blood T cell repertoires in COVID-19. Here immunoSEQ multiplex PCR was the method, and the copy in TCRdb shows in-frame clones only, minus some. Found here are about 140,000 clones, roughly 87% of them singletons; the top ten hold over 4.5%. The source material was peripheral blood. Every receptor here comes from a human donor in a cohort sampled during active COVID-19. The CDR3 runs from the conserved cysteine through the conserved F or W. D genes are given only for firm matches. Clone size is given for some rows only: seen once, a few or many times, or a class if the clone is expanded.

V gene	clone size	J gene	D gene	CDR3 DNA	CDR3 protein
TRBV28	-	TRBJ1-2	TRBD1	TGTGCCAGCAGTACCCCGGGACAGGATTCCCTCAACTATGGCTACACCTTC	CASSTPGQDSLNYGYTF
TRBV12-3/TRBV12-4	-	TRBJ1-4	-	TGTGCCAGCGGAGGGTTGGGGGAAAAACTGTTTTTT	CASGGLGEKLFF
TRBV29-1	-	TRBJ1-6	-	TGCAGCGTTGAGGACAGTAGCTCCTATAATTCACCCCTCCACTTT	CSVEDSSSYNSPLHF
TRBV15	-	TRBJ2-6	TRBD2	TGTGCCACCGGGTTGGGGGGGTCTGGGGCCAACGTCCTGACTTTC	CATGLGGSGANVLTF
TRBV5-5	-	TRBJ2-7	TRBD2	TGTGCCAGCAGCTTGGCTCCGGGACTAGCGGGAGGGGCCGCCTCCTACGAGCAGTACTTC	CASSLAPGLAGGAASYEQYF
TRBV24-1	-	TRBJ2-3	-	TGTGCCACCAGTGATTTCAGGCAGACCGGCACAGATACGCAGTATTTT	CATSDFRQTGTDTQYF
TRBV18	-	TRBJ2-7	-	TGTGCCAGCTCACCCGGGGGCGGGAGCCTCTCCGAGCAGTACTTC	CASSPGGGSLSEQYF
TRBV6-4	once	TRBJ2-7	-	TGTGCCAGCAGTACCACTAACGGGGGTGAGCAGTACTTC	CASSTTNGGEQYF
TRBV6-2/TRBV6-3	-	TRBJ1-2	TRBD1	TGTGCCAGCAGTACCCTTCGGGACAGGGTTAACTATGGCTACACCTTC	CASSTLRDRVNYGYTF
TRBV7-9	few	TRBJ1-1	-	TGTGCCAGCAGTCCCTACCTGACAGTTGACACTGAAGCTTTCTTT	CASSPYLTVDTEAFF
TRBV9	-	TRBJ1-2	-	TGTGCCAGCAGCGTATCTGTCCGCGGGGGATACGGGGAGGGCTACACCTTC	CASSVSVRGGYGEGYTF
TRBV21-1	-	TRBJ2-1	-	TGTGCCAGCAGCAATGGGGCGGGGGGTCCTAGCTCCTACAATGAGCAGTTCTTC	CASSNGAGGPSSYNEQFF
TRBV6-5	-	TRBJ2-1	-	TGTGCCAGCAGAAGAGAGGGGGGGCGATACAATGAGCAGTTCTTC	CASRREGGRYNEQFF
TRBV6-6	-	TRBJ1-4	TRBD1	TGTGCCAGCAGTGGGACAGGAGATCTCCAAAAACTGTTTTTT	CASSGTGDLQKLFF
TRBV5-5	-	TRBJ1-5	TRBD1	TGTGCCAGCAGCTCAACAGGGGGGTTCAATCAGCCCCAGCATTTT	CASSSTGGFNQPQHF
TRBV3-1/TRBV3-2	-	TRBJ2-7	TRBD2	TGTGCCAGCAGCCAAGATGCAAGCGGGAGTACTACCTACGAGCAGTACTTC	CASSQDASGSTTYEQYF
TRBV30	-	TRBJ1-4	-	TGTGCCTGGAGAGGCGGGGGAGGCAATGAAAAACTGTTTTTT	CAWRGGGGNEKLFF
TRBV3-1/TRBV3-2	-	TRBJ2-1	TRBD1	TGTGCCAGCAGCCAAGACGGACAGGGCCGGGGATCCTACAATGAGCAGTTCTTC	CASSQDGQGRGSYNEQFF
TRBV7-3	-	TRBJ1-1	-	TGTGCCAGCAGCTTAGGGAGAAACACTGAAGCTTTCTTT	CASSLGRNTEAFF
TRBV7-9	few	TRBJ1-2	TRBD1	TGTGCCAGCAGCTTAGTTGGACAGGGATGGGGCTACACCTTC	CASSLVGQGWGYTF
TRBV12-3/TRBV12-4	-	TRBJ1-4	-	TGTGCCAGCAGTCCGGGACATCCGGAAAAACTGTTTTTT	CASSPGHPEKLFF
TRBV7-7	-	TRBJ1-2	-	TGTGCTAGCAGCTTAGGTAGGGGACTAGGCTATGGCTACACCTTC	CASSLGRGLGYGYTF
TRBV5-1	-	TRBJ2-3	TRBD2	TGCGCCAGCAGCCTAGCGGAGCCCCCAGATACGCAGTATTTT	CASSLAEPPDTQYF
TRBV24-1	-	TRBJ2-4	-	TGTGCCACCAGTGATCCTGCGGACATTCAGTACTTC	CATSDPADIQYF
TRBV5-6	-	TRBJ2-5	TRBD2	TGTGCCAGCAGCTTCTCGGGAGGGCCGGTGGAGACCCAGTACTTC	CASSFSGGPVETQYF
TRBV27	-	TRBJ2-1	TRBD2	TGTGCCAGCAGTTTAGCGGGAGCCTACAATGAGCAGTTCTTC	CASSLAGAYNEQFF
TRBV6-5	-	TRBJ1-1	TRBD1	TGTGCCAGCAGTTACCAGGGACAGGGGGTGAACACTGAAGCTTTCTTT	CASSYQGQGVNTEAFF
TRBV6-4	-	TRBJ2-5	-	TGTGCCAGAAGGGGCCGGGAGACCCAGTACTTC	CARRGRETQYF
TRBV2	-	TRBJ1-3	-	TGTGCCAGCAGTAAGATCTCCAGTATAAGTACCATATATTTT	CASSKISSISTIYF
TRBV5-1	once	TRBJ2-7	TRBD1	TGCGCCAGCTACCGGGACAGAGGCTACGAGCAGTACTTC	CASYRDRGYEQYF
TRBV6-2/TRBV6-3	-	TRBJ2-3	TRBD2	TGTGCCAGCAGTAGCGGGACTAGCGGGGGCCATTACACAGATACGCAGTATTTT	CASSSGTSGGHYTDTQYF
TRBV7-9	-	TRBJ1-1	-	TGTGCCAGCAGCTCCCCTCGGAACAGGGCCGTGAACACTGAAGCTTTCTTT	CASSSPRNRAVNTEAFF
TRBV10-3	-	TRBJ2-7	-	TGTGCCATCAGTGAGTCGGGGCTGGAGAGGGGGTACGAGCAGTACTTC	CAISESGLERGYEQYF
TRBV15	-	TRBJ2-5	-	TGTGCCACCAGCAGAGATTTCGGTGAGACCCAGTACTTC	CATSRDFGETQYF